The source of this TCR beta chain is a study of blood T cell repertoires in COVID-19. Study-level background: The United States, Italy and Spain supplied acute and convalescent COVID-19 samples. From T cells, B-cell-depleted T cells, or PBMCs came the material, which was cDNA or gDNA.

In the authors' workflow: Amplification from reference gene primers served as the basis for estimated nucleated cell counts. Using immunoSEQ multiplex PCR, the repertoire was profiled, and TCRdb retains in-frame clones only, with some absent. Clone size and V and J calls were adopted from that table, with D and trimming inferred from the DNA. The top ten hold 0.4% of the sample, which has 40,000 to 50,000 clones, around nine tenths seen once. The CDR3 is 13 residues long. From germline, CDR1 is MNHNS and CDR2 SASEGT. V was pared by 3 bases and J by 7 bases, with 9 bases between. Sequencing was done on a sample of peripheral blood. The receptor's source is a human donor in a cohort sampled during active COVID-19. The rearrangement links TRBV6-1 to TRBJ2-2, with a weak D call TRBD2 (6 bases). For the CDR3, the DNA is TGTGCCAGCAGTGAGGGACTCGTCGGGGAGCTGTTTTTT. Translation gives CASSEGLVGELFF.